This T cell receptor (beta chain) stems from a study of blood T cell repertoires in COVID-19. Study background: Nucleic acid was either cDNA or gDNA, and it came from T cells, B-cell-depleted T cells, or PBMCs.

Authors' data handling: Nucleated cell counts were estimated from reference gene primer amplification. The assay was immunoSEQ multiplex PCR, and TCRdb's table has in-frame clones only and misses some. V and J calls and clone size follow that table, whereas D and trimming were derived from the DNA. The sample carries some 400,000 clones, over 75% recorded once. The sample holds one count of this clone. The age range of participants was about 18 to 95 years, with residence in under 25 US areas. All recovered Cohort 3 donors got two negative PCRs, got clearance, or saw symptom resolution. The CDR3 consists of 16 residues. The V and J ends lost 6 bases and 0 bases respectively, with 18 bases between them. Germline CDR1 reads MNHEY; CDR2 reads SMNVEV (reference sequence).

This TCR was sampled from a man younger than 45 who had recovered from COVID-19. The sample taken for sequencing was PBMCs or T cells enriched from blood (not recorded which). J is TRBJ2-7 and V is TRBV27; unclear D gene. The CDR3 spells CASRLKVLPGSYEQYF. The CDR3 DNA follows: TGTGCCAGCAGACTCAAAGTCCTTCCAGGCTCCTACGAGCAGTACTTC.